This T cell receptor (beta chain) derives from a study of shared T cell receptors in the human thymus. The method was immunoSEQ multiplex PCR; TCRdb's version includes in-frame clones alone and lacks a portion of them. The sample lists about 710,000 clones, about 87% occurring once. These data were also reused for a study on human thymus T cells.

Sequenced material: thymocytes. This TCR was sampled from a boy under three years old with a congenital heart defect.

The DNA of the CDR3 is TGTGCCAGTAGTCCCGAGACAGACAACTATGGCTACACCTTC. Amino acids: CASSPETDNYGYTF. The chain uses TRBV19 and TRBJ1-2; a weak D match, TRBD1 (5 bases). Trimming stripped 5 bases from V and 2 bases from J, with 12 bases between. The germline V gene encodes CDR1 LNHDA and CDR2 SQIVND (reference sequence). This CDR3 is built from 14 residues.